This T cell receptor beta chain was captured in a study of cytomegalovirus exposure and HLA in healthy donors listed by TCRdb under 2017. Notes on the research overall: An earlier analysis of approximately 640 of the donors reported about 250 Gb of sequence data and around 120 million unique TCR beta sequences from some 180 million T cells. Approximately 310 gigabases of sequencing data and roughly 80 million unique TCR sequences made up an early release that covered several hundred HLA-typed donors. Of the 300 to 450 genotyped donors, approximately 82% fell in the genetic ancestry cluster associated with self-reported Caucasian donors. The study aimed to test whether cataloging public T cell receptors could reveal signatures of past pathogen exposure. The T cell repertoires of under 700 subjects were profiled by immunosequencing and related to cytomegalovirus serostatus. In addition to the first cohort of roughly 700 subjects, a separate validation cohort of about 120 different subjects was used. To predict cytomegalovirus infection status, the study combined high-throughput TCR immunosequencing, statistical association of individual TCRs with disease status, and machine learning. To study patterns of TCR occurrence, a later analysis re-analyzed previously published TCR beta repertoires from around 660 donors and added high-resolution HLA genotyping. Rather than using new phenotypic data, the later analysis identified candidate immune exposures from TCR beta sequences and from how often those sequences occurred across donors. To decide whether each TCR beta V gene segment behaved as functional or pseudogenic, an earlier analysis of some 570 of the donors relied on high-throughput TCR beta sequencing. Donor age, sex, ethnicity and CMV serostatus were collected together with the repertoire data. A later genetic analysis used genome-wide SNP genotypes for 398 of the 666 donors, treating that subset as a discovery cohort. All discovery cohort repertoires had been generated using a single sequencing platform. HLA typing included class I and class II loci at four-digit resolution. The number of typed donors differed by locus: about 620-630 for A, B, C, DRB1 and DQB1; 522 for DQA1; 606 for DPA1; and around 470 for DPB1. Because of strong linkage in the cohort, four or five DR-DQ haplotypes were treated as single units for association and clustering. On average, roughly 240,000 unique TCR beta nucleotide sequences were sequenced per donor among more than 350 genotyped donors of the cohort, with about 17% of those sequences being non-productive. The paper as a whole reports these results and caveats: Some IMGT-functional V segments, including TRBV6-2 and TRBV6-3, could not be distinguished by the 87-base-pair reads and were therefore excluded. According to a later analysis, most CMV-associated TCR beta chains appeared to be HLA-restricted, and the HLA associations seemed to be driven largely by CMV exposure. A further reported finding was that TCR beta sequences accurately predicted the HLA-A and HLA-B alleles for most subjects in the first cohort. In vitro tests confirmed that a few of the cytomegalovirus-associated TCR beta chains recognize cytomegalovirus antigens. Roughly uniform sequencing depth across donors was assumed in presence/absence analyses, although this assumption may not hold. When HLA alleles, especially DR and DQ, strongly co-occurred, TCR associations were difficult to assign to individual alleles. In a later analysis, HLA-associated TCR beta chains were found to be more clonally expanded and to have lower generation probabilities than equally common non-associated chains. An earlier analysis of 587 of the donors showed that most TCR beta V segments appeared in productive rearrangements either about 87% or about 30% of the time, which broadly matched IMGT annotations. A later analysis associated 15,000 or so TCR beta sequences with specific HLA alleles at a false discovery rate of 0.05. The study listed around 160 TCR beta chains as associated with cytomegalovirus. A later genetic analysis associated a missense DCLRE1C variant with V-gene and J-gene trimming of TCR beta chains, and an independent cohort replicated the association. According to a later analysis, TCR association rates differed among HLA loci, with DRB1 alleles showing the most associated TCRs and HLA-C alleles showing the fewest. The classifier was reported to diagnose cytomegalovirus status with high specificity and sensitivity in both the original cohort and the validation cohort. Because HLA typing was missing for some donors at each locus, association tests included only the typed subset. Because counts were too low, around 18 rarely observed V segments, including chromosome 9 orphons, were left out of the earlier analysis of some 600 of the donors. According to a later analysis, parvovirus B19, influenza, CMV and Epstein-Barr virus appeared linked to several top co-occurrence clusters. A group of highly shared sequence variants was considered likely to be a technical artifact of the sequencing pipeline. Across donors, most TCR sequences were observed very rarely, whereas some public TCRs were present in many individuals. This cohort had only TCR beta chains sequenced, and the lack of alpha or paired-chain data limited which features could be detected. Correlated functional status among segregating V segments might be attributable to linkage disequilibrium, but an unknown experimental factor could not be ruled out. It was suggested by the authors that the approach could potentially be generalized to other disease states and immunological phenotypes. The only immune exposure information available for the cohort was CMV serostatus. In a later genetic analysis, fewer N-insertions in productive TCRs were reported among donors in an Asian-associated ancestry cluster than the roughly 700-donor mean.

As encoded in the germline V gene, CDR1 is SGHAT while CDR2 is FQNNGV. The CDR3 runs 14 residues from the cysteine to the phenylalanine. CDR3 DNA only is kept here, 42 bases in frame from base 1. V is trimmed back by 5 bases and J by 5 bases, and the junction contains 7 bases that no gene match accounts for. Turning to this clone: What antigen it recognizes has not been identified. Within one base of it there is no much larger clone, and no base qualities were kept.

In total, approximately 700 healthy bone marrow donors made up the cohort. Cohort members were all nominally healthy when sampled, although unrecorded immune exposures were likely present. The donor was CMV seropositive and was included in the group of 250 to 300 seropositive cohort members. A peripheral blood sample was provided by each donor, and peripheral blood mononuclear cells were used for TCR beta sequencing. Genomic DNA extraction from the blood cell samples was performed with the Qiagen DNeasy Blood Extraction Kit. The library was built by means of the immunoSEQ multiplex PCR assay. For the multiplex PCR, a mixture combining 60 forward primers for TCR Vbeta segments and 13 reverse primers for TCR Jbeta segments was used. The CDR3 region of rearranged TCR beta genes was amplified from genomic DNA with a multiplex PCR assay. Amplified TCR beta libraries were sequenced as 87-base-pair reads on the Illumina HiSeq System. From the authors' description of their analysis: In a later analysis, 70 million to 95 million unique TCR beta chains were counted across the approximately 640 repertoires, and approximately 11 million of these chains were shared by at least two donors. Raw reads were error-corrected and collapsed into unique sequences with a nearest-neighbor algorithm that merged closely related sequences to remove PCR and sequencing errors. CDR3 sequences were aligned to IMGT reference sequences to assign V, D and J gene segments. For a sequence to be retained, a match of at least six nucleotides to both a V gene segment and a J gene segment was required. Rearrangements were called productive when the CDR3 lacked stop codons and stayed in frame with V and J; all others were non-productive. Following IMGT convention, CDR3 was defined as the stretch from the second conserved V-encoded cysteine to the conserved J-encoded phenylalanine. The earlier analysis of about 610 of the donors excluded sequences that lacked an unambiguous match to a single V gene segment. In an earlier analysis of roughly 500 of the donors, V segments were called functional above 56.7% productive rearrangements and were called segregating when the between-donor standard deviation exceeded 5%. A statistical classification framework was developed to diagnose cytomegalovirus status using the catalog of TCR beta chain sequences. V and J gene assignment, in a later analysis, came from comparing TCR nucleotide sequences with IMGT/GENE-DB human TR gene sequences. A later analysis assigned CDR3 sequences and most-parsimonious VDJ recombination scenarios with the TCRdist pipeline. In a later analysis, each TCR beta chain was defined by its CDR3 amino acid sequence together with its V-gene family, and reads without a unique V-gene family were excluded. A later analysis removed roughly 590 highly shared, low-generation-probability nucleotide sequences to deal with suspected cross-contamination and a sequencing artifact. For each public chain, a later analysis derived a clonal expansion index from normalized ranks of inferred template counts within each repertoire. A later analysis computed generation probabilities with a VDJ recombination model fitted to out-of-frame rearrangements, and checked the results against IGoR. In a later analysis, hypergeometric tests were used to score TCR-TCR, TCR-HLA and TCR-CMV co-occurrence, with a repertoire-size bias correction applied to TCR pairs. In a later analysis, false discovery rates were estimated by permuting HLA or CMV assignments 20 times. In a later analysis, co-occurring TCRs were grouped with DBSCAN, and TCRdist sequence similarity was added when clustering was performed within HLA-allele-positive subsets. For co-occurrence clustering, repertoires with fewer than 30,000 or more than 120,000 public chains were excluded, along with several repertoires with anomalous nucleotide sharing. Held by TCRdb, this immuneACCESS table contains in-frame sequences only and omits some clones. Under half of the omission traces to an unresolved V gene where checked; the cause of the rest is unknown. For V, J and clone size, that table is used; D and trimming come from the DNA. This sample gives approximately 180,000 clones in total; about 73% of them show up just once. About 13% of the sample lies in the top ten.

The sample comprised PBMCs. This clonotype was obtained from a woman aged 50 to 65 in good health and CMV-seropositive. Recombination connected TRBV11-2 to TRBJ2-7; the junction holds 9 bases that match TRBD1. The CDR3 region reads CASSLGQGIDEQYF. Read as DNA, the sequence is TGTGCCAGCAGCCTCGGACAGGGGATTGACGAGCAGTACTTC.